One and the same sample provided the 9 T cell receptor beta chains below, sequenced in a study of T cells in Graves' hyperthyroidism and ophthalmopathy. TCR beta CDR3 regions were amplified from RNA. HTBI primers were used for first-round RT-PCR of the TCR CDR3. TCRdb itself ran the multiplex PCR reads through MiXCR, one entry per CDR3 protein. The data show under 400,000 distinct CDR3 sequences, roughly a fifth seen once. What was sequenced was blood. The receptors here all came from a woman aged 50 to 60 with Graves' hyperthyroidism.

This clonotype was seen more than once but under ten times. The chain links TRBV27 to TRBJ2-5, with TRBD1 matching 7 bases. Germline CDR1 and CDR2: MNHEY and SMNVEV (reference sequence). The ends lost 4 bases at V and 2 bases at J; junction bases unmatched: 1. The CDR3 is 13 residues long. Written as DNA, the CDR3 is TGTGCCAGCAGTTGGGACAGTCAAGAGACCCAGTACTTC. Protein sequence: CASSWDSQETQYF.

A single count supports this clonotype. V usage is TRBV5-1 and J usage is TRBJ1-2; maybe TRBD1 (5 bases). Germline V lookup: CDR1 SGHRS, CDR2 YFSETQ. The CDR3 covers 13 residues. Trimming removed 4 bases from V and 8 bases from J, with 15 bases in between. CDR3 coding DNA: TGCGCCAGCAGCCGGGACGGGTCGGCCGGCTACACCTTC. Translating gives CASSRDGSAGYTF.

In this sample, this clonotype turned up many times. The chain uses TRBV11-2 and TRBJ2-3, with a weak D call TRBD1 (6 bases). The V end was cut by 5 bases, the J end by 1 base, with 16 bases between. This CDR3 spans 16 amino acids. From germline, CDR1 is SGHAT and CDR2 FQNNGV. CDR3 protein: CASSPGQSPRTDTQYF. The CDR3 region has the DNA TGTGCCAGCAGCCCCGGACAGAGTCCCCGCACAGATACGCAGTATTTT. The entire variable domain, with the rest obtained from reference TRBV11-2 and TRBJ2-3, is as follows: EAGVAQSPRYKIIEKRQSVAFWCNPISGHATLYWYQQILGQGPKLLIQFQNNGVVDDSQLPKDRFSAERLKGVDSTLKIQPAKLEDSAVYLCASSPGQSPRTDTQYFGPGTRLTVL.

This clonotype was counted between two and nine times. The rearrangement uses TRBV11-2 and TRBJ2-7; D is possibly TRBD1 or TRBD2 (5 bases each). The CDR3 has 14 residues. The V gene's germline CDR1 is SGHAT and CDR2 FQNNGV. V was cut by 8 bases and J by 5 bases, with 19 bases left in between. The CDR3 region has the DNA TGTGCCAGCGGACGACCGGGGACCGGGAACGAGCAGTACTTC. Its protein is CASGRPGTGNEQYF.

CDR3 region: CASSSKRFSSYEQYF. The CDR3, as DNA: TGTGCCAGCAGCTCGAAGAGATTTAGCTCCTACGAGCAGTACTTC. The gene calls are TRBV7-9 and TRBJ2-7; D is undetermined. The CDR3 has 15 amino acids. The germline V and J ends were trimmed by 4 bases and 0 bases, with 13 bases remaining between them. From germline, CDR1 is SEHNR and CDR2 FQNEAQ (reference sequence).

This clonotype was seen more than once but under ten times. V gene TRBV7-9 combines with J gene TRBJ1-3, with 7 bases that match TRBD1. Germline V gene data show CDR1 as SEHNR and CDR2 as FQNEAQ (reference sequence). CDR3 length equals 16 residues. The J segment lost 0 bases and the V segment lost 2 bases, leaving 4 bases of the junction unmatched. The CDR3 region is CASSLRGQSSGNTIYF. The CDR3 DNA sequence: TGTGCCAGCAGCTTAAGGGGACAGTCCTCTGGAAACACCATATATTTT.

The chain is built from TRBV11-1 and TRBJ2-7, with 9 bases lining up with TRBD1. CDR1 is SGHAT and CDR2 is FQDESV in the germline V gene (reference sequence). CDR3 length: 15 residues. J lost 0 bases, V lost 6 bases, and 6 bases had no gene match. CDR3 sequence (DNA): TGTGCCAGCAGAAGGGACAGGGCGCACTCCTACGAGCAGTACTTC. As protein: CASRRDRAHSYEQYF.

This clonotype occurred many times. V gene TRBV28 combines with J gene TRBJ2-5; 9 bases are a match to TRBD2. Germline V gives CDR1 MDHEN, CDR2 SYDVKM. The ends lost 6 bases at V and 2 bases at J; junction bases unmatched: 7. CDR3 length: 15 amino acids. The CDR3 nucleotides read TGTGCCAGCAGGATAGCGGGGGCCTATCAAGAGACCCAGTACTTC. Residues: CASRIAGAYQETQYF.

This clonotype was observed a few times. This chain links TRBV12-3 or TRBV12-4 with TRBJ2-4, with D maybe TRBD1 (6 bases). Trimming removed 6 bases at V and 2 bases at J, with 11 bases between. This CDR3 spans 14 amino acids. For the CDR3, the DNA is TGTGCCAGCAGCCCTCAGGGGACCAAAAACATTCAGTACTTC. Translating gives CASSPQGTKNIQYF.